This T cell receptor beta chain was obtained from a study of T cells in women clearing cervical HPV infection. With regard to this clone: The read ends 3 residues shy of where the CDR3 ends; the end is completed using the germline J gene.

Germline lookup yields CDR1 PRHDT and CDR2 FYEKMQ (reference sequence). This CDR3 contains 16 residues. The table came from immunoSEQ multiplex PCR; TCRdb's copy has only in-frame clones and leaves some out. The repertoire table contains about 23,000 clones. The V gene is TRBV13, the J gene TRBJ2-3; 11 nucleotides match TRBD1. The clonotype was recovered from a woman aged 18 to 75 with a cervical HPV16 infection that either progressed to CIN3+ or cleared (not recorded which). Material for sequencing was blood buffy coat. CDR3 DNA, as far as it was read: TGTGCCAGCAGCTCTCGGGACAGGGGGAGCAAAGAGACG. It encodes CASSSRDRGSKET. The entire CDR3 protein is CASSSRDRGSKETQYF.